This entry is about one TCR beta chain. Using immunoSEQ multiplex PCR, the repertoire was profiled, and TCRdb retains in-frame clones only, with some absent. The sample lists 25,000 to 30,000 clones, 85% to 95% occurring once. This sample stems from a study of T cell changes during pregnancy in multiple sclerosis. The CDR3 extends over 14 amino acids. Trimming removed 3 bases from V and 0 bases from J, with 8 bases in between. Germline V gene lookup returns CDR1 SEHNR and CDR2 FQNEAQ (reference sequence). The rearrangement joins TRBV7-9 to TRBJ1-2; D unresolved. The specimen was CD4+ T cells from peripheral blood mononuclear cells, collected in the first trimester of pregnancy. The TCR was taken from a female donor with multiple sclerosis, enrolled in a pregnancy study. CDR3 residues: CASSFAGANYGYTF. The CDR3 DNA reads TGTGCCAGCAGCTTTGCGGGAGCTAACTATGGCTACACCTTC.